The 19 T cell receptor beta chains in this list originate from one sample, sequenced in a study of T cells expressing NK-cell markers. TCRdb reprocessed the 5' RACE reads, keeping one entry per CDR3 protein, no DNA. Recorded for this sample: about 21,000 distinct CDR3 sequences. The sequenced material came from blood T cells: a sorted CD56 or NKG2C T cell subset, CD4+ or CD8+ T cells, or bulk PBMC T cells (not recorded which). These receptor sequences come from a man between 18 and 69 years old in good health.

The chain carries TRBV15 and TRBJ1-1; the TCRdb call, TRBD1, lacks DNA for checking. Per germline, CDR1 LNHNV and CDR2 YYDKDF (reference sequence). The CDR3 spans 13 residues. CDR3 sequence reads: CATSPTGRTEAFF. Drawing the rest from reference TRBV15 and TRBJ1-1, the complete variable domain is DAMVIQNPRYQVTQFGKPVTLSCSQTLNHNVMYWYQQKSSQAPKLLFHYYDKDFNNEADTPDNFQSRRPNTSFCFLDIRSPGLGDTAMYLCATSPTGRTEAFFGQGTRLTVV.

The chain is built from TRBV7-2 and TRBJ1-1. CDR3 length equals 17 residues. CDR1 and CDR2 from the germline V gene are SGHTA and FQGNSA. CDR3: CASSPGSGGAVSTEAFF.

The chain is built from TRBV20-1 and TRBJ2-5. This CDR3 contains 14 residues. Germline CDR1 DFQATT, CDR2 SNEGSKA (reference sequence). CDR3 protein: CSARDQGVQETQYF.

The chain links TRBV3-1 to TRBJ2-1; TCRdb picks TRBD2, but there is no DNA to check that call. The germline V gene encodes CDR1 LGHDT and CDR2 YNNKEL (reference sequence). This CDR3 region has 17 residues. CDR3 sequence: CASSQYTSGGVYNEQFF.

This chain links TRBV2 with TRBJ2-7; TCRdb reports TRBD2, a call that lacks DNA to check it against. Germline assignment: CDR1 SNHLY and CDR2 FYNNEI. The CDR3 sequence is 13 residues long. This chain's CDR3 is CASIGGRDYEQYF.

The V gene is TRBV18, the J gene TRBJ2-1; the TCRdb call, TRBD2, lacks DNA for checking. Germline V gene data show CDR1 as KGHSH and CDR2 as LQKENI. The CDR3 sequence is 14 residues long. CDR3 region: CASSRLAGDNEQFF.

V and J are TRBV6-5 and TRBJ1-1. This CDR3 has 13 amino acids. Germline V lookup: CDR1 MNHEY, CDR2 SVGAGI. The CDR3 sequence is CASSYSTYTEAFF.

This chain uses TRBV7-8 with TRBJ1-2; TCRdb gives TRBD1 as the D gene, but with no DNA this cannot be confirmed. Per germline, CDR1 SGHVS and CDR2 FQNEAQ. The CDR3 length is 14 residues. The CDR3 spells CASSTGTGSYGYTF.

The chain recombines TRBV19 with TRBJ2-5; checking the TCRdb D call of TRBD1 is not possible without DNA. Germline-derived CDR1 and CDR2 are LNHDA and SQIVND (reference sequence). The CDR3 has 13 residues. The CDR3 loop reads CASRNPGVETQYF.

V and J are TRBV6-1 and TRBJ1-4; the D call from TCRdb, TRBD1, cannot be confirmed without DNA. CDR3 length equals 13 residues. The germline V gene encodes CDR1 MNHNS and CDR2 SASEGT. The CDR3 region is CASKGDMREKLFF.

The chain has TRBV18 and TRBJ1-1. CDR3 size: 15 residues. Germline CDR1 and CDR2: KGHSH and LQKENI. The CDR3 sequence is CASSPQLEGVTEAFF.

The CDR3 is CASTYEDGWNEKLFF. V usage is TRBV28 and J usage is TRBJ1-4. The CDR3 totals 15 residues. Germline V gene data show CDR1 as MDHEN and CDR2 as SYDVKM.

The chain employs TRBV24-1 and TRBJ1-2; TCRdb's assignment of TRBD1 cannot be checked, as there is no DNA. The CDR3 runs 16 residues. Germline assignment: CDR1 KGHDR and CDR2 SFDVKD. This CDR3 reads CATSDQDRGEHYGYTF.

This chain joins TRBV28 and TRBJ1-5; TCRdb's D call, TRBD1, is unchecked because there is no DNA. CDR1 is MDHEN, CDR2 SYDVKM, per germline. The CDR3 has 21 residues. The CDR3 sequence: CASSPQWTGRQGRGGNQPQHF. The full variable domain, with the rest looked up from reference TRBV28 and TRBJ1-5, is DVKVTQSSRYLVKRTGEKVFLECVQDMDHENMFWYRQDPGLGLRLIYFSYDVKMKEKGDIPEGYSVSREKKERFSLILESASTNQTSMYLCASSPQWTGRQGRGGNQPQHFGDGTRLSIL.

This rearrangement joins TRBV7-2 to TRBJ1-2; checking the TCRdb D call of TRBD1 is not possible without DNA. There are 17 residues in the CDR3. Germline V CDR1 and CDR2: SGHTA, FQGNSA. Here the CDR3 reads CASSGRGQGDFYRGYTF.

V is TRBV6-1 and J is TRBJ1-5; the D call from TCRdb, TRBD1, cannot be confirmed without DNA. Germline loops: CDR1 MNHNS, CDR2 SASEGT. CDR3 length: 13 amino acids. This CDR3 reads CASREGVMGPQHF.

The chain has TRBV20-1 and TRBJ2-7; the D gene TCRdb calls, TRBD2, cannot be checked with no DNA. Germline CDR1 is DFQATT and CDR2 is SNEGSKA (reference sequence). There are 13 residues in the CDR3. CDR3 sequence reads: CSVPGRGDYEQYF.

The V call is TRBV6-1, the J call TRBJ2-3; TCRdb reports TRBD1, a call that lacks DNA to check it against. The CDR3 length is 15 residues. The germline gives CDR1 MNHNS, CDR2 SASEGT. The CDR3 spells CASSQGVGAADTQYF.

This chain joins TRBV20-1 and TRBJ2-4. The length of the CDR3 is 17 residues. Per germline, CDR1 DFQATT and CDR2 SNEGSKA (reference sequence). CDR3 in amino acids: CSARALPVRVAKNIQYF.